The 10 T cell receptor beta chains below were found in one sample sequenced in a study of blood T cell repertoires in COVID-19. The data were produced by immunoSEQ multiplex PCR, yet TCRdb's version contains in-frame clones alone and is incomplete. The table shows roughly 250,000 clones, with about four fifths occurring only once. Sequencing used PBMCs or T cells enriched from blood (not recorded which). Receptors were obtained from a woman between 40 and 55 years old who had been exposed to COVID-19.

The chain recombines TRBV4-2 with TRBJ2-7; TRBD2 matches at 9 bases. The J segment lost 2 bases and the V segment lost 1 base, leaving 9 bases of the junction unmatched. CDR1 and CDR2 from the germline V gene are LGHNA and YNFKEQ. This CDR3 has 17 amino acids. Here the CDR3 DNA reads TGTGCCAGCAGCCAAGTACCCCTCAGCGGGGGGACCTACGAGCAGTACTTC. It yields the protein CASSQVPLSGGTYEQYF.

The chain combines TRBV19 with TRBJ2-1; tentative D call: TRBD2 (6 bases). Germline CDR1 LNHDA, CDR2 SQIVND (reference sequence). V lost 0 bases to trimming and J lost 9 bases, with 12 bases between them. The CDR3 is 14 amino acids. The DNA of the CDR3 is TGTGCCAGTAGTATAGACGGAGGGCGGAGTGAGCAGTTCTTC. Its translation: CASSIDGGRSEQFF.

This clone was seen only once. V usage is TRBV6-5 and J usage is TRBJ2-7; D perhaps matches TRBD2 (6 bases). This CDR3 region has 16 residues. V shed 0 bases and J shed 4 bases, with 16 bases lying between them. Germline CDR1 is MNHEY and CDR2 is SVGAGI. CDR3 loop: CASSYSYSGVSYEQYF. In DNA form, the CDR3 reads TGTGCCAGCAGTTACTCGTATTCGGGGGTTTCATACGAGCAGTACTTC.

The chain carries TRBV24-1 and TRBJ2-2, with no clear D. Germline CDR1 reads KGHDR; CDR2 reads SFDVKD. CDR3 length equals 12 residues. The V end lost 3 bases, the J end lost 6 bases, and 4 bases lay between the germline ends. In DNA, the CDR3 is TGTGCCACCAGTGATCCTCCCGGGGAGCTGTTTTTT. This codes for CATSDPPGELFF.

The rearrangement links TRBV7-6 to TRBJ1-1; D is unclear. V gave up 4 bases and J gave up 1 base, with 13 bases separating them. Germline V gives CDR1 SGHVS, CDR2 FNYEAQ. The CDR3 sequence is 15 residues long. CDR3: CASSYGPNKNTEAFF. For the CDR3, the DNA is TGTGCCAGCAGCTATGGCCCCAATAAGAACACTGAAGCTTTCTTT.

Comment on this clone: The same CDR3 also results from other DNA sequences found in this sample. The J gene is TRBJ2-3, the V gene TRBV18, with 8 bases matching TRBD2. Germline CDR1 is KGHSH and CDR2 is LQKENI. Losses at the gene ends were 6 bases for V and 1 base for J; bases not matched to a gene: 3. This CDR3 comprises 14 residues. CDR3 sequence reads: CASSTGGGTDTQYF. The CDR3, as DNA: TGTGCCAGCTCGACGGGGGGGGGCACAGATACGCAGTATTTT.

The chain couples TRBV1 to TRBJ1-6; no DNA check was done on the table's D call, TRBD1. TRBV1 is given as a pseudogene. This CDR3 spans 17 amino acids. The CDR3 sequence is CTSSQPGQGVDNSPLHF. CDR3 DNA: TGCACCAGCAGCCAACCGGGACAGGGAGTTGATAATTCACCCCTCCACTTT.

This chain joins TRBV18 and TRBJ2-2; D might be TRBD1 (6 bases). Trimming pared 3 bases from V and 1 base from J, leaving 9 bases between. The CDR3 is 15 residues long. Per the germline V gene, CDR1 is KGHSH and CDR2 is LQKENI. As DNA, the CDR3 is TGTGCCAGCTCACCTATCAGGGGGAACACCGGGGAGCTGTTTTTT. Protein product: CASSPIRGNTGELFF.

The chain uses TRBV28 and TRBJ1-5; 8 bases align to TRBD1. Germline V gene data show CDR1 as MDHEN and CDR2 as SYDVKM. The CDR3 has 17 residues. V was clipped by 8 bases and J by 1 base; unmatched bases: 13. The CDR3 coding sequence is TGTGCCAGCTCACAAGGCTCACAGGGGGGGAGCAATCAGCCCCAGCATTTT. Its translation: CASSQGSQGGSNQPQHF.

The chain combines TRBV11-3 with TRBJ2-7, with D perhaps matching TRBD2 (6 bases). The CDR3 runs to 13 residues. Trimming shortened V by 5 bases and J by 3 bases, and 11 bases separated the two germline ends. CDR1 and CDR2 from the germline V gene are SGHNT and YENEEA. The CDR3 DNA is TGTGCCAGCAGCCGGGACTCCAACTACGAGCAGTACTTC. Translated: CASSRDSNYEQYF.